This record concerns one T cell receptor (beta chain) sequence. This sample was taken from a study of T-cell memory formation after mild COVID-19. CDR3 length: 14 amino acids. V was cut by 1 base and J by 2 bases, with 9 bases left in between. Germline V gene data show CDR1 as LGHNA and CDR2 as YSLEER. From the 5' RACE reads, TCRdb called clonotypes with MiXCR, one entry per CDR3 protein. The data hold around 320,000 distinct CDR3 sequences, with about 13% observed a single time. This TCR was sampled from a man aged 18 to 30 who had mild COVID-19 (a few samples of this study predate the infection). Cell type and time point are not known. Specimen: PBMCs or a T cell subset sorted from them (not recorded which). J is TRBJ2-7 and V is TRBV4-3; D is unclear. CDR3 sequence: CASSQGLPTYEQYF. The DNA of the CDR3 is TGCGCCAGCAGCCAAGGCCTACCGACCTACGAGCAGTACTTC.